These 2 T cell receptor beta chains were all obtained from the same sample, sequenced in a study of blood T cell repertoires in COVID-19. Libraries were prepared by immunoSEQ multiplex PCR; TCRdb keeps only in-frame clonotypes and omits some of them. Here the sample spans some 150,000 clones, 80% to 90% being singletons. The source material was peripheral blood. The origin of the receptors is a man aged 45-65 years with active COVID-19.

The gene calls are TRBV7-9 and TRBJ1-4, with 7 bases identical to TRBD1. This CDR3 has 15 amino acids. Looked up from germline, CDR1 is SEHNR and CDR2 is FQNEAQ (reference sequence). V dropped 5 bases and J dropped 0; count of bases not matched to a gene: 3. The CDR3 bases are TGTGCCAGCAGCCCAGACAGGGCAACTAATGAAAAACTGTTTTTT. It yields the protein CASSPDRATNEKLFF.

This clone was seen more than once but under ten times. The chain joins TRBV2 to TRBJ2-2; 12 bases line up with TRBD2. Germline CDR1 is SNHLY and CDR2 is FYNNEI. The V gene end was trimmed by 6 bases and the J gene end by 2 bases; junction bases not matched to a gene: 7. The CDR3 totals 17 residues. The CDR3 bases are TGTGCCAGCAGCACGACTAGCGGGGGAGTTAACACCGGGGAGCTGTTTTTT. Amino acid sequence: CASSTTSGGVNTGELFF.